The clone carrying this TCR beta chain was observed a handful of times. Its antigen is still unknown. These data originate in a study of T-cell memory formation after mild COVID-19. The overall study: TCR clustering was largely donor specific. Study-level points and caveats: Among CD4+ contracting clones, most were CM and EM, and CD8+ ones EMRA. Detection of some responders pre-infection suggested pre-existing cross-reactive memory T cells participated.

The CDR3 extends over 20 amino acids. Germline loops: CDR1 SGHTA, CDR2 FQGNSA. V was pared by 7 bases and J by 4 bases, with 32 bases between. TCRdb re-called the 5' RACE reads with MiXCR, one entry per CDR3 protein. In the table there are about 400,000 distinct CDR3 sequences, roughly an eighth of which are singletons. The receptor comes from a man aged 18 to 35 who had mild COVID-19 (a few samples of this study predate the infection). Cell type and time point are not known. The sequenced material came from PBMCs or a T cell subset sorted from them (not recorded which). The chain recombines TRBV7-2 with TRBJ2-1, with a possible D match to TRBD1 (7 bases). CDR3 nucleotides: TGTGCCAGCACATCGAAAGGGACTCGGAACAGGGGAAAGTCATACAATGAGCAGTTCTTC. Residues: CASTSKGTRNRGKSYNEQFF.